This T cell receptor beta chain was obtained from a study of neurological immune-mediated disorders (dated by TCRdb to the late 2010s). Regarding the study in general: Among the approximately 34 multiple sclerosis patients, relapsing-remitting MS accounted for approximately 31 and secondary progressive MS accounted for 3. Alongside PBMC samples, the set of approximately 100 TCR-beta libraries contained longitudinal samples, technical triplicates, and paired CD4+ and CD8+ T-cell subsets that had been sorted. Peripheral blood TCR-beta repertoires from patients with HTLV-I-associated myelopathy (HAM/TSP), patients with multiple sclerosis, and healthy controls were compared in the study using UMI-based sequencing. The cohort was made up of about 68 subjects, consisting of about 14 HAM/TSP patients, around 35 multiple sclerosis patients and 20 healthy controls. Overall study outcomes, separate from this receptor: TCR clonal expansion was highest in HAM/TSP patients and lowest in MS patients, with MS patients falling below even healthy controls. No association of the MS cluster with clinical or MRI features was observed, and the need for larger cohorts was stated by the authors. No identical CDR3 amino acid sequences were shared among expanded clones across subjects, suggesting private TCR-beta repertoires in all groups. In phylogenetic analysis, the repertoires of 18 of 34 MS patients grouped into a cluster of related CDR3 sequences, which suggests a possible signature at the repertoire level.

cDNA was synthesized by template-switch 5'RACE using a primer carrying a 10-nucleotide random unique molecular identifier by which each TCR transcript was tagged. Every sequencing run covered 15-18 subjects and yielded more than 180 million TCR-beta sequences. Total RNA was extracted with the RNeasy kit. TCR-beta VDJ regions were amplified with primers for the TCR constant region and the 5'RACE anchor, using the KAPA Real-time Library Amplification kit. A first PCR added sample indexes and Illumina adaptors, and a second PCR then raised library yield. After Ampure bead purification, the TCR product of roughly 650 bp was size-selected on a 2% E-gel SizeSelection system. Before pooling, library quality was checked on a Bioanalyzer, concentration was measured with Qubit, and libraries were quantified with the Kapa Library Quantification kit. An Illumina HiSeq 2500 sequenced the libraries paired-end 2 x 150 bp. To increase sequence diversity, roughly 24-32% phiX was spiked into each library pool. As for the authors' bioinformatics: Quality-filtered reads were processed with the UMI-based MiGEC pipeline, and over 75% of raw TCR sequences were removed by the MiGEC pipeline during error correction. IMGT germline references were used for alignment of VDJ genes, and clonotypes were defined by a unique CDR3 amino acid sequence together with V-J genes. VDJtools evaluated clonal expansion, Shannon diversity and CDR3 relatedness (CalcPairwiseDistances, ClusterSamples); CLCbio workbench built phylogenetic trees. Expanded clones were defined as having at least 8 unique UMIs, based on coefficient-of-variation modelling across technical triplicates. The raw public data were reprocessed by TCRdb itself: fastp quality trimming at Q25, MiXCR clonotype calling, in-frame beta chains only. Under each unique CDR3 protein, matching rows form one entry showing the most common genes and DNA. TCRdb, not the authors, supplied the V and J calls. Present in this sample are 45,000 to 70,000 distinct CDR3 sequences, more than 4% of which were seen just once. The ten largest account for around 2.8% of the sample.

Unsorted PBMC libraries were generated from 2 million PBMCs stored in RNAlater at -80 °C until RNA extraction. Multiple sclerosis patients were enrolled in a US clinical protocol under which disease progression was evaluated by magnetic resonance imaging. PBMCs were separated from peripheral blood using Ficoll-Hypaque density gradient centrifugation and then cryopreserved in liquid nitrogen. This clonotype was detected ten times or more. The specificity of this receptor is unknown. No much larger clone exists at a distance of one base, and base qualities are not known. Relative to germline, V is 4 bases shorter and J is 4 bases shorter, with 16 bases between their ends. From cysteine to phenylalanine, the CDR3 is 16 amino acids long. Just the 48-base CDR3 DNA is kept, in frame starting at base 1. The germline V gene yields KGHDR for CDR1 and SFDVKD for CDR2.

The rearranged chain carries TRBV24-1 and TRBJ2-1; the D segment could be TRBD1, given 5 matching bases. The sequence was collected from a man aged 45-65 years with multiple sclerosis. Sequencing used PBMCs. The DNA is TGTGCCACCAGTGACGCTTTGGCAGGGTTGTACAATGAGCAGTTCTTC. Its protein reads: CATSDALAGLYNEQFF.